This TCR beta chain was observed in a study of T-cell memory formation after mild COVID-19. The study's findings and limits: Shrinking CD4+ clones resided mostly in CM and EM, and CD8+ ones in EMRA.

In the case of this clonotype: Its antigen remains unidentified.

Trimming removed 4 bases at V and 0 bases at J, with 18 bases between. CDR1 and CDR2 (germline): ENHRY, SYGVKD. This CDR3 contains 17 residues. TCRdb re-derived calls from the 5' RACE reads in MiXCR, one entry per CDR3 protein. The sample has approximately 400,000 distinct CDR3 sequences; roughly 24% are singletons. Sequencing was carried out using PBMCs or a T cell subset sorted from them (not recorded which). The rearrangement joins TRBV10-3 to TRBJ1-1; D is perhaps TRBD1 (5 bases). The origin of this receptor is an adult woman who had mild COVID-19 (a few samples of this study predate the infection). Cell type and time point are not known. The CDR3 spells CAISARGLGVLNTEAFF. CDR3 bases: TGTGCCATCAGTGCGCGGGGTTTAGGGGTCTTGAACACTGAAGCTTTCTTT.